This TCR beta chain was profiled in a study of Ad26.COV2.S vaccination and SARS-CoV-2 variants. Sample treatment: about 20 received Ad26.COV2.S at low or high dose, single or two shots; a few received placebo; per-sample allocation not given. Sample collection was performed on day 63 after the first vaccine or placebo injection. It was Wuhan-strain SARS-CoV-2 spike that the Ad26 vaccine vector expressed. Assay used: immunoSEQ multiplex PCR; TCRdb lists only in-frame clones, some missing. The data hold about 350,000 clones, with 80% to 90% observed a single time. V lost 6 bases, J lost 6 bases, and 11 bases lay in between. Germline loops: CDR1 MNHEY, CDR2 SVGAGI. The CDR3 sequence is 12 residues long.

The clonotype originates from a person between 18 and 60 years old who received the Ad26.COV2.S COVID-19 vaccine or a placebo. V and J are TRBV6-5 and TRBJ1-2; D might be TRBD1 (6 bases). This specimen consisted of peripheral blood, obtained in a trial of Ad26.COV2.S vaccine versus placebo. In DNA, the CDR3 is TGTGCCAGCAGCAGGGACACACATGGCTACACCTTC. Protein: CASSRDTHGYTF.